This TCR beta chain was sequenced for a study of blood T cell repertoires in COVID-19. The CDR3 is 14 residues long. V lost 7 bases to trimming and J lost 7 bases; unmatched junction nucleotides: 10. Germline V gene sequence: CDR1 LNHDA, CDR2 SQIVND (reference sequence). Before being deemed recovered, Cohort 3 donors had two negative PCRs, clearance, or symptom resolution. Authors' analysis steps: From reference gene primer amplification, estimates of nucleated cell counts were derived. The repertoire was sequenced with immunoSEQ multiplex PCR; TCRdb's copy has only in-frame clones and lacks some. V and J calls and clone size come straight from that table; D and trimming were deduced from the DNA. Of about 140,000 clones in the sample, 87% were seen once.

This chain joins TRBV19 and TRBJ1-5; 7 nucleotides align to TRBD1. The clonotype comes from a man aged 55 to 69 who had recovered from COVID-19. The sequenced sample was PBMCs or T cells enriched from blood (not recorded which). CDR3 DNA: TGTGCCAGTAACCCACAGGGGTCGCTCCAGCCCCAGCATTTT. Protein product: CASNPQGSLQPQHF.